The clone carrying this T cell receptor (beta chain) was found a few times. As yet, its antigen is unknown. This sample is drawn from a study of beta chain features in type 1 diabetes. Sequencing targeted expressed TCRB transcripts, as all isolated RNA had been reverse transcribed. The data were produced by immunoSEQ multiplex PCR, yet TCRdb's version contains in-frame clones alone and is incomplete. The data show roughly 150,000 clones, about 8.3% seen once. CDR1 is MDHEN, CDR2 SYDVKM, per germline. Trimming removed 11 bases from V and 0 bases from J; junction bases left unmatched: 10. CDR3 size: 16 residues. Regarding the study as a whole: All four CD4+ subsets of Type 1 diabetes patients contained TCRB CDR3s that were moderately but significantly shorter.

The chain is built from TRBV28 and TRBJ2-6; 7 nucleotides align to TRBD1. What was sequenced was central memory CD4+ T cells from blood. The receptor was isolated from a woman under 30 with type 1 diabetes. The CDR3 protein is CASEGADTSGANVLTF. CDR3 in DNA: TGTGCCTCCGAGGGGGCAGACACCTCTGGGGCCAACGTCCTGACTTTC.